Listed below are T cell receptor beta chains from one sample, sequenced in a study of cytomegalovirus exposure and HLA in healthy donors. Using immunoSEQ multiplex PCR, the repertoire was profiled, and TCRdb retains in-frame clones only, with some absent. The sample holds over 85,000 clones; 75% to 90% are singletons and the top ten take just over 2.5%. Sequencing was carried out using PBMCs. These receptors all stem from a man aged 40-50 years in good health and CMV-seronegative. Each CDR3 is given with its conserved first and last residue. A D gene is named only where the DNA matches it firmly. Not every row has a clone size; where given, it reads once, few, many or a size class.

NA,TRBJ1-6,TRBD1,TRBV19,17,TGTGCCAGTAGCAGGACAGGCGTAAGCTCCTATAATTCACCCCTCCACTTT,CASSRTGVSSYNSPLHF
NA,TRBJ1-6,NA,TRBV7-9,15,TGTGCCAGCAGCTTAGCGCGGGGGGTCGATTCACCCCTCCACTTT,CASSLARGVDSPLHF
NA,TRBJ2-1,TRBD1,TRBV5-1,14,TGCGCCAGCAGCTTCCGACAGGGCGGAGATGAGCAGTTCTTC,CASSFRQGGDEQFF
NA,TRBJ1-2,NA,TRBV27,15,TGTGCCAGCAGTTCGATCGGACAGAGTAACTATGGCTACACCTTC,CASSSIGQSNYGYTF
NA,TRBJ2-3,TRBD2,TRBV5-1,16,TGCGCCAGCAGCCCAGGGACTAGCGGGCGCACAGATACGCAGTATTTT,CASSPGTSGRTDTQYF
NA,TRBJ2-1,NA,TRBV2,13,TGTGCCAGCAGTGCAGGACCGGGGGTAGGGCAGTTCTTC,CASSAGPGVGQFF
NA,TRBJ1-6,NA,TRBV5-1,16,TGCGCCAGCAGCGCAGTGAACGCAGGGGCGAATTCACCCCTCCACTTT,CASSAVNAGANSPLHF
NA,TRBJ2-5,TRBD2,TRBV27,15,TGTGCCAGCAGTTTCAGCGGGGGCCTAGGGGAGACCCAGTACTTC,CASSFSGGLGETQYF
NA,TRBJ2-3,TRBD2,TRBV4-2,19,TGTGCCAGCAGTCTCGGAACAATACTAGCGGGGGGGCCTGGAGATACGCAGTATTTT,CASSLGTILAGGPGDTQYF
NA,TRBJ2-3,NA,TRBV5-4,16,TGTGCCAGCAGCTCTGCTACGACTCTAGCCACAGATACGCAGTATTTT,CASSSATTLATDTQYF
NA,TRBJ1-5,NA,TRBV19,15,TGTGCCAATAGTATTCGGGGGGTCTCCGATGAGCCCCAGCATTTT,CANSIRGVSDEPQHF
NA,TRBJ1-2,NA,TRBV12-5,13,TGTGCTAGTGGTTTACAGCCGGTTATAGGCTACACCTTC,CASGLQPVIGYTF
NA,TRBJ1-1,TRBD1,TRBV2,14,TGTGCCAGCAGATACAGGGGGGGGAACACTGAAGCTTTCTTT,CASRYRGGNTEAFF
NA,TRBJ2-3,NA,TRBV7-2,13,TGTGCCAGCAGCGGACTCCCCACAGATACGCAGTATTTT,CASSGLPTDTQYF
NA,TRBJ1-6,NA,TRBV30,12,TGTGCCTCCGCCATCAGGGAAAGAACCCTCCACTTT,CASAIRERTLHF
NA,TRBJ2-5,TRBD2,TRBV6-5,15,TGTGCCAGCAGAAAACTAGCGGGGGGTCAAGAGACCCAGTACTTC,CASRKLAGGQETQYF
NA,TRBJ2-7,NA,TRBV5-1,13,TGCGCCAGCAGCTTCGAGCTGGCCTACGAGCAGTACTTC,CASSFELAYEQYF
NA,TRBJ1-2,NA,TRBV6-1,13,TGTGCCAGCAGTGACACAGTTAACTATGGCTACACCTTC,CASSDTVNYGYTF
NA,TRBJ1-2,NA,TRBV19,13,TGTGCCAGTAGAAGCGGCCCACTCTATGGCTACACCTTC,CASRSGPLYGYTF
once,TRBJ2-7,TRBD2,TRBV9,15,TGTGCCAGCAGCGCAGGACCGGGACTAGCCTACGAGCAGTACTTC,CASSAGPGLAYEQYF
NA,TRBJ2-3,TRBD2,TRBV7-8,16,TGTGCCAGCAGCCCTAGCGGGGGGGCTAGCACAGATACGCAGTATTTT,CASSPSGGASTDTQYF
once,TRBJ1-1,NA,TRBV6-5,13,TGTGCCAGCAGGACGGACAGGAACACTGAAGCTTTCTTT,CASRTDRNTEAFF
NA,TRBJ2-3,TRBD2,TRBV29-1,12,TGCAGCGTTGTAGCGGGGAGTGAGACGCAGTATTTT,CSVVAGSETQYF
NA,TRBJ1-1,TRBD1,TRBV7-9,17,TGTTCCAGCAGCAATGGACAGGGCGGGGTATGGGACACTGAAGCTTTCTTT,CSSSNGQGGVWDTEAFF
NA,TRBJ2-1,NA,TRBV7-9,13,TGTGCCAGCAGCTCTATACAGGGCGATGAGCAGTTCTTC,CASSSIQGDEQFF
NA,TRBJ2-1,TRBD2,TRBV11-2,15,TGTGCCAGCAGCACTGGGACTAGCGGGGGCAATGAGCAGTTCTTC,CASSTGTSGGNEQFF
NA,TRBJ1-1,NA,TRBV2,12,TGTGCCAGCAGTTATTATAACACTGAAGCTTTCTTT,CASSYYNTEAFF
once,TRBJ2-7,NA,TRBV6-5,16,TGTGCCAGCAGTTACTCGACTCCCGGCAGGGGAGACGAGCAGTACTTC,CASSYSTPGRGDEQYF
NA,TRBJ2-2,TRBD1,TRBV12-5,18,TGTGCTAGTGGTTTAACGGGACAGGGGGCGTCGAACACCGGGGAGCTGTTTTTT,CASGLTGQGASNTGELFF
NA,TRBJ2-1,TRBD2,TRBV5-1,11,TGCGCCAGCCGGCGGGGGGATGAGCAGTTCTTC,CASRRGDEQFF
NA,TRBJ2-1,NA,TRBV5-1,16,TGCGCCAGCAGGGGAGGGGGGCAGCCGTCCTACAATGAGCAGTTCTTC,CASRGGGQPSYNEQFF
NA,TRBJ1-1,NA,TRBV7-2,13,TGTGCCAGCAGCTTTCCCGTCAGGACTGAAGCTTTCTTT,CASSFPVRTEAFF
few,TRBJ1-6,NA,TRBV7-3,15,TGTGCCAGCAGCTTAATGGGCAGTTCAAATTCACCCCTCCACTTT,CASSLMGSSNSPLHF
NA,TRBJ1-2,NA,TRBV7-2,13,TGTGCCAGCAGCTTAACGGGGAGTTATGGCTACACCTTC,CASSLTGSYGYTF
NA,TRBJ2-7,NA,TRBV6-1,14,TGTGCCAGCAGTGATCAGGTTGGTTCCTACGAGCAGTACTTC,CASSDQVGSYEQYF
NA,TRBJ1-6,NA,TRBV23-1,16,TGCGCCAGCAGTCAATTGAGACACTCCTATAATTCACCCCTCCACTTT,CASSQLRHSYNSPLHF
NA,TRBJ2-7,NA,TRBV27,14,TGTGCCAGCAGCCGCAGGGGTCCGCCTTACGAGCAGTACTTC,CASSRRGPPYEQYF
NA,TRBJ1-2,NA,TRBV27,14,TGTGCCAGCACTCGGCCGGGGGGGAGCTATGGCTACACCTTC,CASTRPGGSYGYTF
NA,TRBJ2-7,TRBD1,TRBV11-2,15,TGTGCCAGCAGTCCTCCCCGGGACAGGGTCTACGAGCAGTACTTC,CASSPPRDRVYEQYF
NA,TRBJ1-4,NA,TRBV2,14,TGTGCCAGCAGTGGACAGAACACTAATGAAAAACTGTTTTTT,CASSGQNTNEKLFF